The entry below describes one T cell receptor beta chain. This clone has only one observation. Its antigen is still unknown. No per-base quality is available; no much larger clone lies one base away. This sample is drawn from a study of shared clonotypes between healthy human individuals (dated by TCRdb to 2018 to 2021). For context, the study as a whole: The cohort comprised a couple of women and a few men aged 18 to 49 years. To estimate repertoire size and how much clonotypes are shared between individuals, the study performed deep sequencing of blood TCR repertoires from a handful of healthy adults. Per donor, leukapheresis produced somewhere between about 0.94 and 10 billion PBMCs. Libraries were prepared and TCR repertoires were sequenced by different laboratories using diverse techniques, in order to increase sequencing depth and limit assay-specific biases. For each donor, CD4 naive and CD4 memory were each run on three plates, CD8 naive on two plates, and CD8 memory on one plate. What the study reported, not specific to this receptor: Based on pairwise subsampling, the degree of clonotype sharing among donors was expected to be affected by sequencing depth. Around 5% of naive CD4, 3.5% of naive CD8, approximately 2% of memory CD4, and over 0.35% of memory CD8 clonotypes were shared across several donors. Larger estimated clonotype richness was generally found for naive subsets than for memory subsets. Sampling was limited to blood, and TCR repertoires in tissue likely differ from TCR repertoires in blood. Because the study included only a small number of donors, the genetic and exposure-history diversity represented was limited. Higher generation probabilities were observed for clonotypes shared by all four sorted-subset donors than for non-shared clonotypes. Rarefaction of sorted-subset datasets indicated incomplete sequencing despite the large sequencing depth.

TCR CDR3 regions were amplified from genomic DNA by multiplex PCR using the deep immunoSEQ assay. Genomic DNA extracted from each cell subset was distributed evenly over all wells of several immunoSEQ 96-well plates, and each plate served as one replicate. Each replicate PCR for sorted subsets received around 210 ng genomic DNA, equal to roughly 30,000 T cell genomes. Purified libraries were measured with a Qubit 3.0 fluorometer, size-checked on a Bioanalyzer 2100, and measured again with the KAPA Library Quantification kit. Each immunoSEQ 96-well plate was sequenced on its own single-read 150-cycle Illumina NextSeq 550 flow cell. As for how the authors treated the data: Because the immunoSEQ output included only junctional sequences and no quality scores, the filtering could not be the same as the filtering used for full-length reads. To assign V/J genes and CDR3, sequences were annotated using PyIR, a Python wrapper for IgBLAST v1.9, with IMGT germline references. Any read was removed if the V/J assignment was weak (E-value above 1e-6), the CDR3 was missing, or the read contained stop codons, out-of-frame junctions, or ambiguous translated residues. V3J clonotypes were defined as sequences sharing the same inferred V gene, J gene, and CDR3 amino acid sequence. Percentage overlap between repertoires was computed as shared unique clonotypes divided by the size of the smaller repertoire. Repertoire richness was assessed with RTK rarefaction, the Chao1 estimator, and Recon v2.1 estimates of unobserved clonotypes. For all TCRbeta clonotypes obtained by the gDNA method from several donors, generation probabilities were computed with OLGA. The clones in this table, taken by TCRdb from immuneACCESS, are in-frame only. Not every clone is retained; where verified, under half of the shortfall comes from an unresolved V gene, and the cause of the rest is unknown. The DNA was the basis for D and trimming; V, J and clone size are from that table. The sample table records about 2.3 million clones; approximately 93% of these occur just once. In total, the top ten clones hold 0.39% of the sample.

Donors were healthy HIV-negative adults with no recently reported acute infections or vaccinations. Every donor was a Caucasian adult living in Nashville, Tennessee, USA. CD4+ T cells were enriched by magnetic negative selection, after which naive cells were positively selected on CD45RA and the negative fraction was taken as the memory subset. After blood collection by leukapheresis, PBMCs were isolated using Ficoll-Histopaque density gradient centrifugation and then cryopreserved in the vapor phase of liquid nitrogen. Purity and quantity of every magnetically sorted T cell population were checked by analytical flow cytometry. Each sorted fraction had its genomic DNA isolated and then quantified by UV absorbance on a Nanodrop 2000c. CDR1 and CDR2, looked up from the germline V gene, are MGHRA and YSYEKL. The CDR3 runs 16 residues from the cysteine to the phenylalanine. The DNA shown is the 48-base CDR3, in frame from base 1. Trimming takes 0 bases from V and 1 base from J, and the germline ends sit 12 bases apart.

The sample was naive CD4+ T cells from PBMCs. The cell subset or site label on this specimen signifies: CD45RA+ positively selected. This TCR was sampled from a man in his late teens or twenties in good health. Some clones in this sample may be carry-over from other donors' samples. The chain uses TRBV4-1 and TRBJ2-5; the D region possibly corresponds to TRBD1 (6 bases align). Here is the DNA: TGCGCCAGCAGCCAAGACGAACGACAGGCCCAAGAGACCCAGTACTTC. Its protein product is CASSQDERQAQETQYF.